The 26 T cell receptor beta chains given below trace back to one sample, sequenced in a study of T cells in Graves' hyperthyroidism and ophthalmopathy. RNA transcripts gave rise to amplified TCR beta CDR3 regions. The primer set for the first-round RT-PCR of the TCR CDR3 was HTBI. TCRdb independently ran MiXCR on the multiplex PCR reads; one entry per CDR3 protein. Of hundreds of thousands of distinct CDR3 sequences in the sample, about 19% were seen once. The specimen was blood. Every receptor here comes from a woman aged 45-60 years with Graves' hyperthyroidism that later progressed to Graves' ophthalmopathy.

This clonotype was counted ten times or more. The CDR3 DNA reads TGTGCCAGCAGCCAAGGTACAGGTTACACTGAAGCTTTCTTT. This sequence encodes CASSQGTGYTEAFF. The V gene is TRBV3-1, the J gene TRBJ1-1, with D possibly matching TRBD1 (5 bases). Germline assignment: CDR1 LGHDT and CDR2 YNNKEL (reference sequence). CDR3 length: 14 amino acids. V gave up 1 base and J gave up 3 bases, with 9 bases separating them.

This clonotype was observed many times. The CDR3, as DNA: TGTGCCAGCAGCCCCGAGAGGGCCTACAATGAGCAGTTCTTC. It encodes CASSPERAYNEQFF. J is TRBJ2-1 and V is TRBV27; the D gene is possibly TRBD2 (5 bases). This CDR3 is built from 14 residues. In germline, CDR1 is MNHEY, CDR2 SMNVEV (reference sequence). The ends were cut back, 6 bases at V and 2 bases at J, with 11 bases in the middle.

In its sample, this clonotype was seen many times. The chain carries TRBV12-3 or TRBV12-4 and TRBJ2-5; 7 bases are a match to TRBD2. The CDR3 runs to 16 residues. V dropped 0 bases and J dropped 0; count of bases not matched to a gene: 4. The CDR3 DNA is TGTGCCAGCAGTTTAGCACGGGACTATTACCAAGAGACCCAGTACTTC. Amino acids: CASSLARDYYQETQYF.

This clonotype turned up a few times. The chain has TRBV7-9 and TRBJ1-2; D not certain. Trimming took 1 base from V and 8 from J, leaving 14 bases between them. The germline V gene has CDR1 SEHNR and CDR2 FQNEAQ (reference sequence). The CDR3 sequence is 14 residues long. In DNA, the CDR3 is TGTGCCAGCAGCTTAGTTGCGGACTCAGGAGGCTACACCTTC. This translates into CASSLVADSGGYTF. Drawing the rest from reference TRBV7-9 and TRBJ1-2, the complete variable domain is DTGVSQNPRHKITKRGQNVTFRCDPISEHNRLYWYRQTLGQGPEFLTYFQNEAQLEKSRLLSDRFSAERPKGSFSTLEIQRTEQGDSAMYLCASSLVADSGGYTFGSGTRLTVV.

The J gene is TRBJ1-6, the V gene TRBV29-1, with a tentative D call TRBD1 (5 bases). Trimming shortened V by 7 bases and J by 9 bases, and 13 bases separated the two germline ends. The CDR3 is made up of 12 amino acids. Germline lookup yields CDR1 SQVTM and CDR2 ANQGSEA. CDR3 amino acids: CSARDERSPLHF. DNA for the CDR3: TGCAGCGCCCGGGACGAACGTTCACCCCTCCACTTT.

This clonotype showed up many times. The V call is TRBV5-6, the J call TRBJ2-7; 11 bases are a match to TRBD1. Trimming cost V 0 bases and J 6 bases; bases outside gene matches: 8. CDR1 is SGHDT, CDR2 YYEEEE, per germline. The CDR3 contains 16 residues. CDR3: CASSLAGTGGLFEQYF. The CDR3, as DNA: TGTGCCAGCAGCTTGGCTGGGACAGGGGGGTTATTCGAGCAGTACTTC. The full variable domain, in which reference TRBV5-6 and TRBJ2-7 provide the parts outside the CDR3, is DAGVTQSPTHLIKTRGQQVTLRCSPKSGHDTVSWYQQALGQGPQFIFQYYEEEERQRGNFPDRFSGHQFPNYSSELNVNALLLGDSALYLCASSLAGTGGLFEQYFGPGTRLTVT.

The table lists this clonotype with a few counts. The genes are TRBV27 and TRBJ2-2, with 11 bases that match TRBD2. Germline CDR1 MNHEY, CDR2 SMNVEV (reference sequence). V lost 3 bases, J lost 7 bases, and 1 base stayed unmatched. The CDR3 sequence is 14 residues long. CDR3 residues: CASSFGLAGGELFF. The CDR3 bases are TGTGCCAGCAGTTTTGGACTAGCGGGCGGGGAGCTGTTTTTT.

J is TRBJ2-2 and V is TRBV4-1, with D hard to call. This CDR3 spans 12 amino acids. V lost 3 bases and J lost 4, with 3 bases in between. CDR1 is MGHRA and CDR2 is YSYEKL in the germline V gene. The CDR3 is CASSHVTGELFF. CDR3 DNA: TGCGCCAGCAGCCACGTCACCGGGGAGCTGTTTTTT.

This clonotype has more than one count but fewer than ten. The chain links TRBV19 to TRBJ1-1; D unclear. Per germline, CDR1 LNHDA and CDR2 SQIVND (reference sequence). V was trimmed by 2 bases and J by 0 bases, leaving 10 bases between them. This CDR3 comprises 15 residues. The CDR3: CASSIRVGLNTEAFF. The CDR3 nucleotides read TGTGCCAGTAGTATAAGGGTAGGGCTGAACACTGAAGCTTTCTTT. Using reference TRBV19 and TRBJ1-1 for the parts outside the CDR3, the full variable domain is DGGITQSPKYLFRKEGQNVTLSCEQNLNHDAMYWYRQDPGQGLRLIYYSQIVNDFQKGDIAEGYSVSREKKESFPLTVTSAQKNPTAFYLCASSIRVGLNTEAFFGQGTRLTVV.

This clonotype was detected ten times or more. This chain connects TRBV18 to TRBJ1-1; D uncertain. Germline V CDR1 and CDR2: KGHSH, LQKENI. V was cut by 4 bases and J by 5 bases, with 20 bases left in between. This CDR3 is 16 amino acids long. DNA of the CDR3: TGTGCCAGCTCACAACTCGAAGTCGGGAGTGGGACTGAAGCTTTCTTT. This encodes CASSQLEVGSGTEAFF.

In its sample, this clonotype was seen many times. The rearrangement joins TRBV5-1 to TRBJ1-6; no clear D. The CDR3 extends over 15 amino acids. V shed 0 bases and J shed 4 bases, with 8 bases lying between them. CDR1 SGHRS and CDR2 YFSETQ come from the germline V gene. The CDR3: CASSLDRRYNSPLHF. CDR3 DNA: TGCGCCAGCAGCTTGGACCGACGGTATAATTCACCCCTCCACTTT.

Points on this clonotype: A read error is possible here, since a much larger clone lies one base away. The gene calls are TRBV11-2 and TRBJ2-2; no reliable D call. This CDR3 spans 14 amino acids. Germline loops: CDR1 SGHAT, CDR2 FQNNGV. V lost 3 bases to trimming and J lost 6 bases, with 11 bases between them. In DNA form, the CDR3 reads TGTGCCAGCAGCTTTTCGCTGAGCGCCGGGGAGCTGTTTTTT. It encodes CASSFSLSAGELFF.

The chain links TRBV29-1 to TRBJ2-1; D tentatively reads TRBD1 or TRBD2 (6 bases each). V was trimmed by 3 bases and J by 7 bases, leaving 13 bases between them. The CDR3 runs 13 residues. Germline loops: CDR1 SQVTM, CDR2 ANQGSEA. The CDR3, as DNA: TGCAGCGTTGAGGGGGGCAGGGTGAATGAGCAGTTCTTC. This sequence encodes CSVEGGRVNEQFF.

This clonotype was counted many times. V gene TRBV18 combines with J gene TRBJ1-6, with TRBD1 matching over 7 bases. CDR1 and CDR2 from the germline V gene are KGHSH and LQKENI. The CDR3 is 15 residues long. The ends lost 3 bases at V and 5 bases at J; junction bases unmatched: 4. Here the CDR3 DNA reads TGTGCCAGCTCACCCGGGACAGCAGATAATTCACCCCTCCACTTT. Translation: CASSPGTADNSPLHF.

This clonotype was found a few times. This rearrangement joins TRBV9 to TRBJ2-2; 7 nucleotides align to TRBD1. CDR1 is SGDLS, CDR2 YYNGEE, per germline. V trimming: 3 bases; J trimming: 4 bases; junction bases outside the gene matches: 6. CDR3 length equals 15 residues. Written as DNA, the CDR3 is TGTGCCAGCAGCGCCCAGACAGGGCCCACCGGGGAGCTGTTTTTT. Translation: CASSAQTGPTGELFF.

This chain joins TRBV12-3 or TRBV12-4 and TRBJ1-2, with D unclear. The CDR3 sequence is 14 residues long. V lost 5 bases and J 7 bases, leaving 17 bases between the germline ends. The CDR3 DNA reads TGTGCCAGCAGTCCCACTGACCCGATCGGTGGCTACACCTTC. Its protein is CASSPTDPIGGYTF.

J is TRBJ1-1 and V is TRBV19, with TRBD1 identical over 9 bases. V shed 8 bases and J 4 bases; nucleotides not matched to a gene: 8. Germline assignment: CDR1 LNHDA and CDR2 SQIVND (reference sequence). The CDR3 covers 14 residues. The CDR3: CASRLDRGGTEAFF. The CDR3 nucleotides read TGTGCCAGTCGCTTGGACAGGGGAGGCACTGAAGCTTTCTTT. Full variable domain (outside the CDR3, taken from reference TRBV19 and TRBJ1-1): DGGITQSPKYLFRKEGQNVTLSCEQNLNHDAMYWYRQDPGQGLRLIYYSQIVNDFQKGDIAEGYSVSREKKESFPLTVTSAQKNPTAFYLCASRLDRGGTEAFFGQGTRLTVV.

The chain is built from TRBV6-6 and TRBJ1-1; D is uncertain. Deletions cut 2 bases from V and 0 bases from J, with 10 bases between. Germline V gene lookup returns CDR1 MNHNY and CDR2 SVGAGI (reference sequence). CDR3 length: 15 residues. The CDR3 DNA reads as TGTGCCAGCAGTTACGAAGGGTGGGTGAACACTGAAGCTTTCTTT. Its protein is CASSYEGWVNTEAFF.

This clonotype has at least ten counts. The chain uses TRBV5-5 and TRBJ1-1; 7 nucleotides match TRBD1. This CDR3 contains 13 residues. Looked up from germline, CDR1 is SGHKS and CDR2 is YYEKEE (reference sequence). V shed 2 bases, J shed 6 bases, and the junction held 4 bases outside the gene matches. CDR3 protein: CASSLGQAPEAFF. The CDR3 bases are TGTGCCAGCAGCTTAGGACAGGCCCCTGAAGCTTTCTTT.

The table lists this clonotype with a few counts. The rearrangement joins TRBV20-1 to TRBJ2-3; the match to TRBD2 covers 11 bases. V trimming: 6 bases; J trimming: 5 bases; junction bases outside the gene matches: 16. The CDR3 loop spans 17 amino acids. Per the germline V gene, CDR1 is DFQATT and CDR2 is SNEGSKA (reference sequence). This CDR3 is CSAQTPLAGGRVDTQYF. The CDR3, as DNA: TGCAGTGCACAGACACCCCTAGCGGGGGGTCGGGTAGATACGCAGTATTTT.

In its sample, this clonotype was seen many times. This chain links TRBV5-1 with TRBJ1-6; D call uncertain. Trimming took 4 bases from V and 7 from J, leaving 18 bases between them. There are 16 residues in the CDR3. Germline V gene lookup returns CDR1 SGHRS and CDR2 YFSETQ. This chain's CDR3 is CASSPGARRPNSPLHF. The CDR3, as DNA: TGCGCCAGCAGCCCGGGTGCCAGACGCCCAAATTCACCCCTCCACTTT.

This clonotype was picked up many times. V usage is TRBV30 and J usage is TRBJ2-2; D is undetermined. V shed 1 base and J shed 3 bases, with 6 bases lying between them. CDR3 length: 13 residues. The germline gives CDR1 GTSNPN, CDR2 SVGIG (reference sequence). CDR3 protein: CAWSAADTGELFF. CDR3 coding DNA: TGTGCCTGGAGTGCGGCCGACACCGGGGAGCTGTTTTTT.

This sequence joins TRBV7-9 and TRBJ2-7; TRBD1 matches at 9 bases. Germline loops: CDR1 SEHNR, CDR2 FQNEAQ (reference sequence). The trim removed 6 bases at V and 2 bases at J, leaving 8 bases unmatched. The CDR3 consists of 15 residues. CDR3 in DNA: TGTGCCAGCAGTCCTACAGGGGGCCCCACCTACGAGCAGTACTTC. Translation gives CASSPTGGPTYEQYF. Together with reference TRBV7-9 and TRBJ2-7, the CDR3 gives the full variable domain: DTGVSQNPRHKITKRGQNVTFRCDPISEHNRLYWYRQTLGQGPEFLTYFQNEAQLEKSRLLSDRFSAERPKGSFSTLEIQRTEQGDSAMYLCASSPTGGPTYEQYFGPGTRLTVT.

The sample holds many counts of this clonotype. The CDR3 reads CASSQDAGGNYNEQFF. In DNA, the CDR3 is TGTGCCAGCAGCCAAGATGCTGGTGGCAACTACAATGAGCAGTTCTTC. V is TRBV3-1 and J is TRBJ2-1; D is unresolved. V was clipped by 0 bases and J by 3 bases, with 12 bases between them. CDR1 is LGHDT and CDR2 is YNNKEL in the germline V gene (reference sequence). The CDR3 covers 16 residues.

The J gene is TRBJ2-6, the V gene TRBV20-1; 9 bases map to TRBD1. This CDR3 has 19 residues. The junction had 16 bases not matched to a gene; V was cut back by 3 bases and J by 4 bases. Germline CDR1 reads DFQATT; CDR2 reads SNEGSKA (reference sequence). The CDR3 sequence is CSARDGRDRDFVGANVLTF. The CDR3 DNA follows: TGCAGTGCTAGGGATGGCCGGGACAGGGATTTTGTGGGGGCCAACGTCCTGACTTTC.

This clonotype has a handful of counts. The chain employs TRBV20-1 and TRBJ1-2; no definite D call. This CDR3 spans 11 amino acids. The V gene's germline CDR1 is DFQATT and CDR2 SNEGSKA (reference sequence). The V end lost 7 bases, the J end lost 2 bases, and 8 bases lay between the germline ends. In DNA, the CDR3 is TGCAGTGGGAAGGAGAACTATGGCTACACCTTC. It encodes CSGKENYGYTF.